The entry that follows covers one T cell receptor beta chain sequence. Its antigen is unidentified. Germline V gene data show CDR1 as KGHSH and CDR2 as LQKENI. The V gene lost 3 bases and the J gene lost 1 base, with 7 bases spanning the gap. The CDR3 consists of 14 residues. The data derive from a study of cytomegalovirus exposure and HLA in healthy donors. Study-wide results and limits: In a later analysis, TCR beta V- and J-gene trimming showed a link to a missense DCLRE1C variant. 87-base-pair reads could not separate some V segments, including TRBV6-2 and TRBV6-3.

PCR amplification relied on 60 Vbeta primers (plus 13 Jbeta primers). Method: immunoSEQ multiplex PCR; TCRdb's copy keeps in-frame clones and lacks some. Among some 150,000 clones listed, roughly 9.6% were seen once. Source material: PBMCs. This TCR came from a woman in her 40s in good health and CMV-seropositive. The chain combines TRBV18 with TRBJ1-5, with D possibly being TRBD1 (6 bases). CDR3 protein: CASSPGQSNQPQHF. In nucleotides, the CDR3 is TGTGCCAGCTCACCTGGACAGAGCAATCAGCCCCAGCATTTT.